This TCR beta chain is from a study of CD8 T cells in Susac syndrome. When the RNA was reverse transcribed, random hexamers were used with an input of about 0.5 to 1 ug. With immunoSEQ multiplex PCR, TCR beta CDR3 was amplified across 54 Vbeta and 13 Jbeta. MiXCR, applied by TCRdb to the immunoSEQ multiplex PCR reads, yields one record per CDR3 protein. The sample shows some 110,000 distinct CDR3 sequences, 85% to 95% of them seen only once. The CDR3 has 10 amino acids. Concerning this clonotype: Its target is unknown.

The T cells that were sequenced for TCR beta were CD8+ and CD4+ cells from blood. FACS was used to enrich TEMRA cells, whereas the CD8+ and CD4+ T cells were obtained by negative isolation. Notes on the study in general: Individuals included in the TCR sequencing and HLA analysis were acknowledged by the study to be relatively few in number.

The receptor comes from a human donor with multiple sclerosis. The sample comprised CD8+ T cells from PBMCs. The chain links TRBV21-1 to TRBJ2-1; TRBD2 was called by the table and not checked on the DNA. TRBV21-1 is a listed pseudogene. CDR3 nucleotides: TGTGCCAGCAGCAAGGAGGGTACGTTCTTC. This translates into CASSKEGTFF.